This T cell receptor beta chain was found in a study of blood T cell repertoires in COVID-19. Study overall: COVID-19 samples collected from the United States, Italy and Spain covered acute and convalescent phases. From T cells, B-cell-depleted T cells, or PBMCs came the material, which was cDNA or gDNA.

Germline CDR1 is LNHNV and CDR2 is YYDKDF (reference sequence). This CDR3 comprises 16 residues. V was clipped by 1 base and J by 0 bases, with 11 bases between them. As handled by the study authors: Reference gene primer amplification yielded estimated nucleated cell counts. Assay: immunoSEQ multiplex PCR; the TCRdb copy retains only in-frame clones and omits some. That table gives V, J and clone size, and the DNA gave D and trimming. The table shows roughly 200,000 clones, with around 80% occurring only once. The chain carries TRBV15 and TRBJ2-3, with D possibly being TRBD1 (5 bases). The TCR sequence derives from a woman aged 80 or over with active or convalescent COVID-19. The specimen sequenced was peripheral blood. The CDR3 loop is CATSRAPGRSTDTQYF. For the CDR3, the DNA is TGTGCCACCAGCAGAGCCCCAGGGCGAAGCACAGATACGCAGTATTTT.